This is a list of T cell receptor beta chains from one sample in a study of Graves' ophthalmopathy and Graves' hyperthyroidism. From the multiplex PCR reads, TCRdb called clonotypes with MiXCR, one entry per CDR3 protein. This sample carries about 400,000 distinct CDR3 sequences, 18% of them seen once, and the ten largest clones take more than 1.5%. What was sequenced was peripheral blood. The receptors stem from a woman under 30 with Graves' ophthalmopathy. CDR3s include the opening cysteine and the closing phenylalanine or tryptophan. A D gene is named only where the DNA matches it firmly. Clone size, where shown, is once, few, many, or a class for clones that have expanded.

many | TRBJ2-5 | NA | TRBV6-2/TRBV6-3 | CATNSPTRSLLQETQYF | TGTGCCACCAACTCCCCGACTAGGAGTCTTCTACAAGAGACCCAGTACTTC
once | TRBJ2-5 | TRBD1 | TRBV15 | CATSRDLGTGGETQYF | TGTGCCACCAGCAGAGATTTGGGGACAGGGGGAGAGACCCAGTACTTC
many | TRBJ2-5 | NA | TRBV6-5 | CASSLQTSRETQYF | TGTGCCAGCAGCTTACAAACTAGCCGGGAGACCCAGTACTTC
many | TRBJ2-7 | NA | TRBV20-1 | CSARRGIHEQYF | TGCAGTGCTAGAAGGGGGATCCACGAGCAGTACTTC
many | TRBJ1-1 | NA | TRBV19 | CATAGGTEAFF | TGTGCCACCGCGGGAGGAACTGAAGCTTTCTTT
many | TRBJ2-7 | TRBD1 | TRBV5-1 | CASSFGQGLPYEQYF | TGCGCCAGCAGCTTCGGACAGGGTCTCCCCTACGAGCAGTACTTC
NA | TRBJ2-7 | NA | TRBV15 | CATSRDRLYEQYF | TGTGCCACCAGCAGGGACAGACTCTACGAGCAGTACTTC
many | TRBJ2-5 | TRBD1 | TRBV4-1 | CASSHSGARTGRQETQYF | TGCGCCAGCAGCCATAGTGGGGCCCGGACAGGGCGACAAGAGACCCAGTACTTC
NA | TRBJ2-7 | NA | TRBV6-2/TRBV6-3 | CASSYPTWEQYF | TGTGCCAGCAGTTACCCAACATGGGAGCAGTACTTC
many | TRBJ2-2 | TRBD1 | TRBV11-2 | CASSLRGTADRSTGELFF | TGTGCCAGCAGCTTAAGGGGTACAGCGGACAGGAGCACCGGGGAGCTGTTTTTT
NA | TRBJ1-5 | NA | TRBV6-5 | CASSFRQAPQHF | TGTGCCAGCAGTTTTAGACAGGCCCCCCAGCATTTT
many | TRBJ1-2 | NA | TRBV11-2 | CASNPLRNQDGYTF | TGTGCCAGCAACCCTCTCAGGAACCAGGATGGCTACACCTTC
many | TRBJ1-3 | NA | TRBV6-2/TRBV6-3 | CASTLRAVTGNTIYF | TGTGCCAGCACCCTCCGTGCGGTTACTGGAAACACCATATATTTT
many | TRBJ2-2 | NA | TRBV7-7 | CAIPGDTGELFF | TGTGCTATCCCAGGGGACACCGGGGAGCTGTTTTTT
many | TRBJ1-1 | TRBD1 | TRBV12-3/TRBV12-4 | CASSWRGTGGTEAFF | TGTGCCAGCAGCTGGCGTGGGACAGGGGGCACTGAAGCTTTCTTT
many | TRBJ2-5 | NA | TRBV10-3 | CAIMGEMEKTQYF | TGTGCCATCATGGGAGAAATGGAGAAGACCCAGTACTTC
NA | TRBJ2-7 | NA | TRBV2 | CASISADSYGQYF | TGTGCCAGCATCAGCGCGGACTCCTACGGGCAGTACTTC
many | TRBJ2-2 | NA | TRBV27 | CASTGLLTTGELFF | TGTGCCAGCACGGGACTCCTGACCACCGGGGAGCTGTTTTTT
many | TRBJ2-6 | TRBD2 | TRBV28 | CASRPGGSSGANVLTF | TGTGCCAGCAGACCCGGGGGGAGCTCTGGGGCCAACGTCCTGACTTTC
many | TRBJ1-1 | TRBD1 | TRBV7-2 | CASSPQGQGGLAFF | TGTGCCAGCAGCCCCCAAGGACAGGGTGGATTGGCTTTCTTT
NA | TRBJ1-6 | NA | TRBV3-1 | CASSPGGARNSPLHF | TGTGCCAGCAGCCCCGGAGGAGCGCGGAATTCACCCCTCCACTTT
many | TRBJ1-2 | NA | TRBV7-2 | CASSLSSSWGGYTF | TGTGCCAGCAGCTTAAGCAGTTCCTGGGGCGGCTACACCTTC
NA | TRBJ2-2 | NA | TRBV7-3 | CASSLTGTGGLFF | TGTGCCAGCAGCTTAACGGGGACCGGGGGGCTGTTTTTT
many | TRBJ1-1 | NA | TRBV6-5 | CASRWGNTEAFF | TGTGCCAGCAGGTGGGGAAACACTGAAGCTTTCTTT
few | TRBJ1-2 | NA | TRBV19 | CACQEGPLGGYTF | TGTGCCTGCCAGGAGGGCCCCCTCGGGGGCTACACCTTC
many | TRBJ2-7 | NA | TRBV11-2 | CASRWSDAHEQYF | TGTGCCAGCAGATGGTCGGACGCCCACGAGCAGTACTTC
NA | TRBJ2-5 | NA | TRBV7-9 | CASSLALGAVETQYF | TGTGCCAGCAGCTTAGCGCTGGGGGCGGTCGAGACCCAGTACTTC
NA | TRBJ2-5 | TRBD2 | TRBV20-1 | CSARDGREGYQETQYF | TGCAGTGCTAGAGATGGGCGGGAGGGTTACCAAGAGACCCAGTACTTC
many | TRBJ2-7 | TRBD1 | TRBV6-1 | CASREGQKYEQYF | TGTGCCAGCAGAGAGGGACAGAAATACGAGCAGTACTTC
NA | TRBJ2-5 | NA | TRBV12-3/TRBV12-4 | CASTLGRNQETQYF | TGTGCCAGCACCTTGGGACGCAACCAAGAGACCCAGTACTTC
many | TRBJ1-5 | NA | TRBV5-1 | CASSLGESSNQPQHF | TGCGCCAGCAGCCTGGGAGAGTCTAGCAATCAGCCCCAGCATTTT
once | TRBJ2-5 | NA | TRBV14 | CASSLTLGYETQYF | TGTGCCAGCAGCCTGACATTGGGATACGAGACCCAGTACTTC
many | TRBJ1-2 | TRBD1 | TRBV29-1 | CSVSGTGYGYTF | TGCAGCGTTTCCGGGACAGGTTATGGCTACACCTTC
many | TRBJ1-3 | NA | TRBV7-2 | CASSLNLISGNTIYF | TGTGCCAGCAGCTTAAACCTCATCTCTGGAAACACCATATATTTT
many | TRBJ2-2 | NA | TRBV28 | CASGERDTGELFF | TGTGCCAGCGGGGAGCGGGACACCGGGGAGCTGTTTTTT
NA | TRBJ1-3 | TRBD1 | TRBV12-3/TRBV12-4 | CASSLDRSSGNTIYF | TGTGCCAGCAGTTTGGACAGGAGCTCTGGAAACACCATATATTTT
many | TRBJ2-5 | NA | TRBV7-2 | CASSISGTDQETQYF | TGTGCCAGCAGCATAAGCGGGACAGATCAAGAGACCCAGTACTTC